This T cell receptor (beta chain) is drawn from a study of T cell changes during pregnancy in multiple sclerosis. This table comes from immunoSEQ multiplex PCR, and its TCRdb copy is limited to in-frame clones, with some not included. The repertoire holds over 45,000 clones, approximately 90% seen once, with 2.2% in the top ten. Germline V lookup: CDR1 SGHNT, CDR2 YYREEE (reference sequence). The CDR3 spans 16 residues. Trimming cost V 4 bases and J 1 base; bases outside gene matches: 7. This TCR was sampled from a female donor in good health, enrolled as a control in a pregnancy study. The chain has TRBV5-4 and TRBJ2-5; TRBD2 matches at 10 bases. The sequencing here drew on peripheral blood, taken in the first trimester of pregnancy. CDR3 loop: CASSPAGLATQETQYF. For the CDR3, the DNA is TGTGCCAGCAGCCCCGCGGGACTAGCGACCCAAGAGACCCAGTACTTC.